These 30 T cell receptor beta chains share one sample of origin, sequenced in a study of human T cells and chemical hapten exposure. TCRdb reprocessed the RACE reads via MiXCR and lists one record per CDR3 protein. The sample lists about 100,000 distinct CDR3 sequences, about an eighth seen once, with 3.2% in the top ten. Time point indicated: patch test 2, 6 weeks after DPC sensitization. Sample treatment: therapeutic diphenylcyclopropenone sensitization with weekly scalp DPC. This specimen was whole blood, taken in connection with sensitization to the hapten diphenylcyclopropenone (DPC). The source is a woman between 35 and 50 years old with alopecia areata. Some clones in this sample may be carry-over from other donors' samples.

This clonotype was found a few times. J is TRBJ2-2 and V is TRBV28, with 9 bases that match TRBD1. Trimming took 6 bases from V and 8 from J; bases not matched to a gene: 16. The CDR3 extends over 17 amino acids. Germline lookup yields CDR1 MDHEN and CDR2 SYDVKM. The CDR3 protein is CASSSAGTGPFGGELFF. CDR3 nucleotide sequence: TGTGCCAGCAGCTCTGCCGGGACAGGGCCCTTCGGTGGGGAGCTGTTTTTT.

The chain recombines TRBV5-4 with TRBJ2-7, with no clear D. V was clipped by 3 bases and J by 8 bases, with 18 bases between them. CDR1 is SGHNT, CDR2 YYREEE, per germline (reference sequence). CDR3 length: 14 amino acids. In DNA, the CDR3 is TGTGCCAGCAGCTCCCCCTTTAACGGGCTACAGCAGTACTTC. Residues: CASSSPFNGLQQYF.

The chain employs TRBV5-6 and TRBJ1-2, with D possibly being TRBD1 (6 bases). Germline V gene lookup returns CDR1 SGHDT and CDR2 YYEEEE. The CDR3 loop spans 15 amino acids. Trimming cost V 1 base and J 4 bases, with 14 bases left between them. The CDR3 sequence is CASSLPSGGSYGYTF. In DNA, the CDR3 is TGTGCCAGCAGCTTGCCCTCCGGGGGCAGCTATGGCTACACCTTC.

The rearrangement joins TRBV5-1 to TRBJ2-4; TRBD1 aligns across 7 bases. V lost 7 bases and J lost 0; bases outside the gene matches: 10. The length of the CDR3 is 16 residues. CDR1 SGHRS and CDR2 YFSETQ come from the germline V gene. CDR3 coding DNA: TGCGCCAGCCGCAAAGGGACAGATATAGCCAAAAACATTCAGTACTTC. Translating it yields CASRKGTDIAKNIQYF.

This chain connects TRBV7-3 to TRBJ1-5; D is possibly TRBD1 (6 bases). Germline V gives CDR1 SGHTA, CDR2 FQGTGA. The CDR3 extends over 17 amino acids. Trimming pared 5 bases from V and 1 base from J, leaving 18 bases between. In nucleotides, the CDR3 is TGTGCCAGCAGCCCAAATCGGGGGCCCGTGAGCAATCAGCCCCAGCATTTT. Its translation: CASSPNRGPVSNQPQHF.

In this sample, this clonotype turned up many times. V and J are TRBV5-4 and TRBJ2-1; 8 bases fit TRBD1. This CDR3 is 13 amino acids long. The junction had 9 bases not matched to a gene; V was cut back by 8 bases and J by 8 bases. In germline, CDR1 is SGHNT, CDR2 YYREEE (reference sequence). In DNA, the CDR3 is TGTGCCAGTGGACAGGGCGACGACGATGAGCAGTTCTTC. Protein: CASGQGDDDEQFF.

CDR3 coding DNA: TGTGCCAGCAGCTTACGGGACAACACTGAAGCTTTCTTT. This sequence encodes CASSLRDNTEAFF. The V gene is TRBV7-6, the J gene TRBJ1-1; possible D gene TRBD1, 5 bases. This CDR3 has 13 amino acids. CDR1 SGHVS and CDR2 FNYEAQ come from the germline V gene. V lost 2 bases, J lost 2 bases, and 6 bases lay in between.

This chain joins TRBV2 and TRBJ2-3; 10 bases line up with TRBD1. J was trimmed by 1 base and V by 5 bases; bases with no gene match: 3. The V gene's germline CDR1 is SNHLY and CDR2 FYNNEI. The CDR3 consists of 15 residues. The CDR3 nucleotides are TGTGCCAGCAGTCGACAGGGGGCGGGCACAGATACGCAGTATTTT. This sequence encodes CASSRQGAGTDTQYF. Supplemented by reference TRBV2 and TRBJ2-3, the full variable domain reads EPEVTQTPSHQVTQMGQEVILRCVPISNHLYFYWYRQILGQKVEFLVSFYNNEISEKSEIFDDQFSVERPDGSNFTLKIRSTKLEDSAMYFCASSRQGAGTDTQYFGPGTRLTVL.

Ten or more counts support this clonotype. The chain is built from TRBV4-1 and TRBJ2-3; D may be TRBD2 (6 bases). CDR1 is MGHRA and CDR2 is YSYEKL in the germline V gene. V lost 3 bases, J lost 5 bases, and 6 bases lay in between. The CDR3 spans 12 residues. CDR3 nucleotides: TGCGCCAGCAGCCACGGGGGAGATACGCAGTATTTT. Encoded protein: CASSHGGDTQYF.

The chain recombines TRBV13 with TRBJ2-1, with unresolved D. Germline CDR1 is PRHDT and CDR2 is FYEKMQ (reference sequence). This CDR3 comprises 13 residues. The V end lost 1 base, the J end lost 5 bases, and 6 bases lay between the germline ends. CDR3 in amino acids: CASSLEANNEQFF. The CDR3 region has the DNA TGTGCCAGCAGCTTAGAGGCTAACAATGAGCAGTTCTTC.

This clonotype was picked up many times. The gene calls are TRBV19 and TRBJ2-1; D remains unclear. The germline V gene encodes CDR1 LNHDA and CDR2 SQIVND (reference sequence). V lost 1 base to trimming and J lost 9 bases, with 10 bases between them. The CDR3 loop spans 13 amino acids. CDR3 in DNA: TGTGCCAGTAGTATAGGTTTTCCGCGTGAGCAGTTCTTC. It yields the protein CASSIGFPREQFF.

This chain uses TRBV3-1 with TRBJ2-1; tentatively, D is TRBD2 (5 bases). The CDR3 loop spans 14 amino acids. CDR1 is LGHDT and CDR2 is YNNKEL in the germline V gene (reference sequence). Trimming removed 5 bases from V and 6 bases from J, with 14 bases in between. CDR3 nucleotide sequence: TGTGCCAGCAGCTACACACTAGGAGGCAATGAGCAGTTCTTC. Protein sequence: CASSYTLGGNEQFF.

J is TRBJ2-2 and V is TRBV9, with unresolved D. The V and J ends lost 1 base and 0 bases respectively, with 13 bases between them. This CDR3 contains 17 residues. CDR1 and CDR2 from the germline V gene are SGDLS and YYNGEE. Written as DNA, the CDR3 is TGTGCCAGCAGCGTATATTTTGGGCAGGCGAACACCGGGGAGCTGTTTTTT. Its protein is CASSVYFGQANTGELFF. Drawing the rest from reference TRBV9 and TRBJ2-2, the complete variable domain is DSGVTQTPKHLITATGQRVTLRCSPRSGDLSVYWYQQSLDQGLQFLIQYYNGEERAKGNILERFSAQQFPDLHSELNLSSLELGDSALYFCASSVYFGQANTGELFFGEGSRLTVL.

The genes are TRBV12-3 or TRBV12-4 and TRBJ2-6; a possible D gene is TRBD1 (6 bases). Trimming removed 9 bases at V and 4 bases at J, with 13 bases between. The CDR3 sequence is 14 residues long. In DNA, the CDR3 is TGTGCCAGTTTACAGGGATCCGGGGCCAACGTCCTGACTTTC. It yields the protein CASLQGSGANVLTF.

This clonotype was recorded many times. The chain links TRBV19 to TRBJ2-5; tentatively, D is TRBD2 (7 bases). The CDR3 covers 16 residues. Germline CDR1 is LNHDA and CDR2 is SQIVND (reference sequence). The V gene lost 4 bases and the J gene lost 2 bases, with 17 bases spanning the gap. The CDR3 DNA sequence: TGTGCCAGTAGTACCGTCTCGCGGGGGACACAAGAGACCCAGTACTTC. Its translation is CASSTVSRGTQETQYF.

Only a few counts were recorded for this clonotype. The rearrangement links TRBV29-1 to TRBJ1-2; 7 bases map to TRBD1. Trimming at V came to 3 bases and at J to 5 bases, leaving 6 bases not matched to a gene. The CDR3 extends over 13 amino acids. Looked up from germline, CDR1 is SQVTM and CDR2 is ANQGSEA. The CDR3 DNA reads as TGCAGCGTTGAGGGACAGTCAGGGTATGGCTACACCTTC. Amino acid sequence: CSVEGQSGYGYTF.

This clonotype was counted only a few times. This sequence joins TRBV11-3 and TRBJ2-1; D tentatively fits TRBD1 or TRBD2 (6 bases each). Between the trimmed V and J ends, which lost 7 bases and 7 bases, there was a span of 11 bases. Germline CDR1 SGHNT, CDR2 YENEEA. The CDR3 sequence is 12 residues long. This chain's CDR3 is CASNGGQNEQFF. The CDR3 DNA follows: TGTGCCAGCAACGGGGGCCAGAATGAGCAGTTCTTC.

This sequence joins TRBV7-8 and TRBJ2-7; the match to TRBD1 covers 7 bases. CDR1 and CDR2 from the germline V gene are SGHVS and FQNEAQ. The CDR3 is 13 amino acids. Trimming at V came to 3 bases and at J to 3 bases, leaving 2 bases not matched to a gene. CDR3 protein: CASSFGQVYEQYF. CDR3 coding DNA: TGTGCCAGCAGCTTTGGACAGGTCTACGAGCAGTACTTC.

This clonotype was seen many times. The rearrangement links TRBV7-9 to TRBJ1-2; D is ambiguous. Germline values: CDR1 SEHNR, CDR2 FQNEAQ (reference sequence). The CDR3 has 13 residues. Trimming left V 1 base short and J 4 bases short, with 7 bases between. CDR3 DNA: TGTGCCAGCAGCTTAGAACAAACCTATGGCTACACCTTC. Protein sequence: CASSLEQTYGYTF.

This CDR3 reads CASRGSTIEQYF. CDR3 in DNA: TGTGCCAGCAGGGGATCAACGATCGAGCAGTACTTC. The chain links TRBV28 to TRBJ2-7; unclear D gene. The CDR3 totals 12 residues. V was cut by 6 bases and J by 6 bases, with 12 bases left in between. Germline V gene lookup returns CDR1 MDHEN and CDR2 SYDVKM.

This clonotype was seen only a few times. This chain links TRBV27 with TRBJ2-5; TRBD2 aligns across 7 bases. The CDR3 totals 15 residues. The V gene's germline CDR1 is MNHEY and CDR2 SMNVEV (reference sequence). With V trimmed by 1 base and J by 4 bases, 6 bases remained unmatched. In nucleotides, the CDR3 is TGTGCCAGCAGTTTATTAGGACTAGAGGGAGAGACCCAGTACTTC. It specifies CASSLLGLEGETQYF.

This clonotype turned up a few times. The chain couples TRBV5-6 to TRBJ2-1, with 7 nucleotides matching TRBD2. There are 11 residues in the CDR3. With 0 bases clipped from V and 14 bases from J, the junction kept 2 bases outside the gene matches. Germline V CDR1 and CDR2: SGHDT, YYEEEE. The CDR3 sequence: CASSLAREKFF. The CDR3 DNA follows: TGTGCCAGCAGCTTGGCGCGGGAGAAGTTCTTC.

This clonotype showed up just a few times. The chain recombines TRBV3-1 with TRBJ2-5; a weak D match, TRBD1 (6 bases). V gave up 5 bases and J gave up 2 bases, with 12 bases separating them. Germline-derived CDR1 and CDR2 are LGHDT and YNNKEL (reference sequence). The CDR3 consists of 14 residues. CDR3 sequence: CASSARTVQETQYF. CDR3 DNA: TGTGCCAGCAGCGCCCGGACAGTGCAAGAGACCCAGTACTTC.

This clonotype was detected ten times or more. J is TRBJ2-2 and V is TRBV12-3 or TRBV12-4, with 8 bases fitting TRBD2. Trimming took 4 bases from V and 4 from J; bases not matched to a gene: 2. The CDR3 is 14 residues long. CDR3 nucleotide sequence: TGTGCCAGCAGTTATCGGGAGGGCACCGGGGAGCTGTTTTTT. Protein: CASSYREGTGELFF.

The J gene is TRBJ2-7, the V gene TRBV25-1, with 7 positions matching TRBD2. V lost 4 bases to trimming and J lost 5 bases; unmatched junction nucleotides: 8. This CDR3 is built from 14 residues. Per germline, CDR1 MGHDK and CDR2 SYGVNS. In nucleotides, the CDR3 is TGTGCCAGCAGTGCGGGGGGAGTAGCCCACGAGCAGTACTTC. This translates into CASSAGGVAHEQYF.

A few counts support this clonotype. V is TRBV2 and J is TRBJ1-5; the D gene is possibly TRBD1 (6 bases). Germline CDR1 is SNHLY and CDR2 is FYNNEI. The CDR3 covers 13 residues. V lost 6 bases and J 6 bases, leaving 12 bases between the germline ends. The CDR3 loop reads CASSLTRGQPQHF. CDR3 nucleotides: TGTGCCAGCAGCCTTACCAGGGGTCAGCCCCAGCATTTT. Full variable domain (rest looked up from reference TRBV2 and TRBJ1-5): EPEVTQTPSHQVTQMGQEVILRCVPISNHLYFYWYRQILGQKVEFLVSFYNNEISEKSEIFDDQFSVERPDGSNFTLKIRSTKLEDSAMYFCASSLTRGQPQHFGDGTRLSIL.

At least ten counts were recorded for this clonotype. The V gene is TRBV3-1, the J gene TRBJ2-6; D unresolved. Trimming pared 2 bases from V and 0 bases from J, leaving 8 bases between. The germline V gene encodes CDR1 LGHDT and CDR2 YNNKEL (reference sequence). The CDR3 is 16 amino acids. In nucleotides, the CDR3 is TGTGCCAGCAGCCAAAGTTATCGCTCTGGGGCCAACGTCCTGACTTTC. Residues: CASSQSYRSGANVLTF.

V usage is TRBV11-3 and J usage is TRBJ2-5; no clear D gene. Per germline, CDR1 SGHNT and CDR2 YENEEA. The CDR3 runs to 14 residues. The V gene lost 0 bases and the J gene lost 7 bases, with 12 bases spanning the gap. The CDR3 region has the DNA TGTGCCAGCAGCTTAGAGGGCCGCTCGGGGACCCAGTACTTC. Protein: CASSLEGRSGTQYF.

This clonotype was detected only a few times. The CDR3 DNA reads as TGTGCCAGCAGCTTAAACAGGAAAAGCGAAAAACTGTTTTTT. Amino acid sequence: CASSLNRKSEKLFF. The genes are TRBV7-2 and TRBJ1-4; a weak D match, TRBD1 (5 bases). Germline CDR1 reads SGHTA; CDR2 reads FQGNSA. The CDR3 contains 14 residues. V was trimmed by 2 bases and J by 8 bases, leaving 12 bases between them.

The CDR3 DNA reads as TGCAGCGTTGGAGAGGGGATCTCTGGAAACACCATATATTTT. It codes for CSVGEGISGNTIYF. The gene calls are TRBV29-1 and TRBJ1-3, with D perhaps matching TRBD1 (5 bases). Germline CDR1 is SQVTM and CDR2 is ANQGSEA. The V end was cut by 4 bases, the J end by 0 bases, with 10 bases between. This CDR3 has 14 amino acids.